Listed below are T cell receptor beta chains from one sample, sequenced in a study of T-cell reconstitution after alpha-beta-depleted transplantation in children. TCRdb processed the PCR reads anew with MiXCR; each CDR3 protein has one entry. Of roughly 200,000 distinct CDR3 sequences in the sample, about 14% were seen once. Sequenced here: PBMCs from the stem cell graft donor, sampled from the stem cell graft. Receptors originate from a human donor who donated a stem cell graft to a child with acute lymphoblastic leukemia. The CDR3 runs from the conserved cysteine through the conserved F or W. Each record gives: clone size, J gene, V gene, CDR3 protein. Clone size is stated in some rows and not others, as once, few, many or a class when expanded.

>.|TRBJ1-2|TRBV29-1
CSVVRDSYGYTF
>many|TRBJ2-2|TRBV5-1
CASSFLIGGQNTGELFF
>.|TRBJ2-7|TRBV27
CASSSSTGSISYEQYF
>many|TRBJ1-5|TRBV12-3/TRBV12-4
CASSLWGGGNQPQHF
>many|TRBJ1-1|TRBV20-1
CSARRAENTEAFF
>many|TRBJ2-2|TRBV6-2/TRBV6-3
CASSYNRGTGELFF
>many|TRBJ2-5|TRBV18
CASQGAVSGQETQYF
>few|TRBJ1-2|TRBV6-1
CASSPQWLGGRGGGYTF
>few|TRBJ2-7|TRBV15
CATSRDLIHRQGYEQYF
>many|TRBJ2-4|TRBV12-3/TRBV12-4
CASSLGSGKNIQYF
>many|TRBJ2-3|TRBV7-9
CASSPDRLAGVSHTQYF
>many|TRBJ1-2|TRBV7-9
CASSFRELDGYTF
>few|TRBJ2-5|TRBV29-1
CSVDRAVQETQYF
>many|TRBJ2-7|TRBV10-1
CASSERGVSYEQYF
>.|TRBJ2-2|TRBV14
CASSELAVNTGELFF
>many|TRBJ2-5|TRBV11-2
CASSPRGGLQETQYF
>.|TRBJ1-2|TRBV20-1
CRMGGVVNYGYTF
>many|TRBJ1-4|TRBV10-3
CAISQGWEEEKLFF
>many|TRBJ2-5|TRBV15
CATSDRVQETQYF
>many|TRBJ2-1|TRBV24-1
CATTKKGGRTPYNEQFF
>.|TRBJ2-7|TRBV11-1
CASSLRIKREGNADEQYF
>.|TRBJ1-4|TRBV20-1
CSASKSGGLGEKLFF
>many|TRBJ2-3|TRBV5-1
CASSLSGGPSDTQYF
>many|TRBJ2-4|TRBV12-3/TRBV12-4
CASSGTSVLQYF
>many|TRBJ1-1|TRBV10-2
CASSESVGGNTEAFF
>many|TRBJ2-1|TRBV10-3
CAISGRGRRDEQFF
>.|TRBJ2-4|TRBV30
CAYGTSGDIQYF
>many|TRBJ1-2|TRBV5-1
CASSAIQENYGYTF
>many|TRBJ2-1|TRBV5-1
CASSLATASYNEQFF
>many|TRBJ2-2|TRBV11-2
CASSRPISFAGELFF
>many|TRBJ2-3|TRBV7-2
CASSLNGLAADTQYF
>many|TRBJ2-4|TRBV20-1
CSARKGRVGIQYF
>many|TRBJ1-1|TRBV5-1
CASSSPMTGNTEAFF
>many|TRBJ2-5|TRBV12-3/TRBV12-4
CASRSGRTGDHQETQYF
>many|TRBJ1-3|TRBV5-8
CASSWGDRTGNTIYF
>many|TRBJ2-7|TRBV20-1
CSAVSGQDLSYEQYF
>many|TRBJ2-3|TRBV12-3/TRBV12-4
CASSFSSGSGTDTQYF
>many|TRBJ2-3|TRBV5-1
CATKPGHRSTDTQYF
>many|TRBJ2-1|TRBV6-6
CASRGTSVNEQFF
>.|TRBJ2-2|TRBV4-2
CASSQEGSRITGELFF
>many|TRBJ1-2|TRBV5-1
CASSWNPQGEIDGYTF
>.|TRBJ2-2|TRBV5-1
CASSPVGGRGTGELFF
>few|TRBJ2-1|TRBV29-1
CSGSRGSSYNEQFF
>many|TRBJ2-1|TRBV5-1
CASSQIPASGSFNEQFF
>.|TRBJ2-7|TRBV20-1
CSARDSRGGTYEQYF
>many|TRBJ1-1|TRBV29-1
CSVRGGGTEAFF
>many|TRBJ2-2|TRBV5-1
CASSSRGDTGELFF
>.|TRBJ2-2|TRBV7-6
CASMDGSNTGELFF
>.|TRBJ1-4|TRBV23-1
CASTHRTSNEKLFF
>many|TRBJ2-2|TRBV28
CASSYSSTSGRGAGELFF
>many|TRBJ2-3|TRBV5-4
CASSPNPGDTQYF
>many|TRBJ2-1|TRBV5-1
CAGRPEPTGNEQFF
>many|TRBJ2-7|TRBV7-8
CASSDLAGADDEQYF
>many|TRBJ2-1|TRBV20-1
CSAPWGPGGGNEQFF
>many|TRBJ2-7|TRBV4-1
CASSQDVVQGRYEQYF
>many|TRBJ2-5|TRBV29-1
CSVEQAGRRETQYF
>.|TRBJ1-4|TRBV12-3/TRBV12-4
CASSFAGDEKLFF
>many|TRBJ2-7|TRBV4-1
CASSRTTSEPYEQYF
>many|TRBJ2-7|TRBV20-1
CSASFPEIYEQYF